Listed here are 13 T cell receptor beta chains from one sample, sequenced in a study of ipilimumab plus nivolumab after autologous stem cell transplantation. This table comes from immunoSEQ multiplex PCR, and its TCRdb copy is limited to in-frame clones, with some not included. The repertoire consists of tens of thousands of clones, with roughly 74% occurring once and the leading ten covering 20% to 30%. The starting material was PBMCs, obtained in a trial of ipilimumab plus nivolumab as post-transplant consolidation. The receptors come from a male donor with diffuse large B-cell lymphoma.

In its sample, this clone was seen once. The V gene is TRBV25-1, the J gene TRBJ2-3; no clear D. CDR1 MGHDK and CDR2 SYGVNS come from the germline V gene. Trimming stripped 3 bases from V and 0 bases from J, with 7 bases between. This CDR3 contains 14 residues. The DNA of the CDR3 is TGTGCCAGCAGTGACCCTCAGAGCACAGATACGCAGTATTTT. As protein: CASSDPQSTDTQYF. The whole variable domain, remainder taken from reference TRBV25-1 and TRBJ2-3, is EADIYQTPRYLVIGTGKKITLECSQTMGHDKMYWYQQDPGMELHLIHYSYGVNSTEKGDLSSESTVSRIRTEHFPLTLESARPSHTSQYLCASSDPQSTDTQYFGPGTRLTVL.

The rearrangement uses TRBV6-1 and TRBJ1-5; D ambiguous. CDR1 is MNHNS, CDR2 SASEGT, per germline. The V and J ends lost 2 bases and 0 bases respectively, with 11 bases between them. CDR3 size: 16 residues. CDR3 amino acids: CASSEWKRSSNQPQHF. The CDR3 DNA reads TGTGCCAGCAGTGAATGGAAGAGGAGTAGCAATCAGCCCCAGCATTTT.

To note about this clone: This may arise from a read error, as a much more abundant clone is one base away. The chain couples TRBV27 to TRBJ2-7; a weak D match, TRBD2 (6 bases). This CDR3 spans 15 amino acids. Germline V gene data show CDR1 as MNHEY and CDR2 as SMNVEV (reference sequence). CDR3 sequence reads: CASSRGGDGTYGQYF. In nucleotides, the CDR3 is TGTGCCAGCAGTCGCGGAGGGGACGGGACCTACGGGCAGTACTTC.

In nucleotides, the CDR3 is TGTGCCACCAGCAGAGATAGCGGGGGCCTCCAAGAGACCCAGTACTTC. It translates to CATSRDSGGLQETQYF. This chain connects TRBV15 to TRBJ2-5; the match to TRBD2 covers 9 bases. Per the germline V gene, CDR1 is LNHNV and CDR2 is YYDKDF (reference sequence). Trimming removed 0 bases from V and 1 base from J; junction bases left unmatched: 3. The CDR3 extends over 16 amino acids.

V and J are TRBV5-5 and TRBJ2-7, with D unresolved. Germline loops: CDR1 SGHKS, CDR2 YYEKEE (reference sequence). V was shortened by 0 bases and J by 5 bases, with 12 bases between the two germline ends. The CDR3 sequence is 14 residues long. The CDR3 sequence: CASSLGSLRDEQYF. Written as DNA, the CDR3 is TGTGCCAGCAGCTTGGGGTCTCTAAGGGACGAGCAGTACTTC.

The chain recombines TRBV19 with TRBJ2-2, with 7 bases fitting TRBD2. This CDR3 is built from 15 residues. Germline V gene lookup returns CDR1 LNHDA and CDR2 SQIVND (reference sequence). V gave up 6 bases and J gave up 4 bases; unmatched junction bases: 8. The CDR3 region has the DNA TGTGCCAGTAGGGGTTCGCCTAGCGGCACCGGGGAGCTGTTTTTT. This codes for CASRGSPSGTGELFF.

A single count supports this clone. The DNA for the CDR3 is TGTGCCAGCAGCGGAGGCCCAGGGAAAAACGAGCAGTACTTC. Protein product: CASSGGPGKNEQYF. The J gene is TRBJ2-7, the V gene TRBV9, with D possibly being TRBD1 (5 bases). The CDR3 is 14 amino acids. V was cut by 3 bases and J by 5 bases, with 15 bases left in between. Germline lookup yields CDR1 SGDLS and CDR2 YYNGEE.

CDR3 region: CASSAVGNEQFF. The CDR3 coding sequence is TGTGCCAGCAGCGCCGTGGGGAATGAGCAGTTCTTC. The V call is TRBV7-6, the J call TRBJ2-1; D is undetermined. V was pared by 5 bases and J by 7 bases, with 9 bases between. The CDR3 is made up of 12 amino acids. The germline CDR1 and CDR2 sequences are SGHVS and FNYEAQ.

The chain recombines TRBV6-4 with TRBJ1-6, with D uncertain. CDR1 and CDR2 from the germline V gene are MRHNA and SNTAGT. The CDR3 loop spans 16 amino acids. V was pared by 3 bases and J by 7 bases, with 16 bases between. CDR3 protein: CASSESGGPDNSPLHF. The DNA for the CDR3 is TGTGCCAGCAGTGAAAGTGGCGGCCCTGACAATTCACCCCTCCACTTT.

This clone was seen more than once but under ten times. The V gene is TRBV4-2, the J gene TRBJ2-7, with 9 nucleotides matching TRBD1. Per the germline V gene, CDR1 is LGHNA and CDR2 is YNFKEQ. V trimming: 4 bases; J trimming: 4 bases; junction bases outside the gene matches: 11. This CDR3 is built from 16 residues. The CDR3 DNA is TGTGCCAGCAGCCGGTCAAAAATACAGGGGGCTTACGAGCAGTACTTC. Its translation is CASSRSKIQGAYEQYF.

This chain uses TRBV12-5 with TRBJ2-3, with a weak D call TRBD2 (6 bases). Germline CDR1 is LGHNT and CDR2 is FRNRAP. The CDR3 runs 16 residues. The V end lost 5 bases, the J end lost 2 bases, and 17 bases lay between the germline ends. This CDR3 reads CASGPGVGGPTDTQYF. CDR3 coding DNA: TGTGCTAGTGGTCCGGGGGTTGGGGGACCCACAGATACGCAGTATTTT.

This chain joins TRBV5-1 and TRBJ1-4; possible D gene TRBD1, 5 bases. Between the trimmed V and J ends, which lost 0 bases and 6 bases, there was a span of 9 bases. This CDR3 has 14 residues. CDR1 is SGHRS and CDR2 is YFSETQ in the germline V gene. CDR3 amino acids: CASSLGEGYEKLFF. In DNA form, the CDR3 reads TGCGCCAGCAGCTTGGGTGAGGGGTATGAAAAACTGTTTTTT.

The chain is built from TRBV5-3 and TRBJ1-2; the match to TRBD1 covers 8 bases. TRBV5-3 is reported as an ORF; its role is uncertain. The CDR3 loop spans 14 amino acids. V trimming: 3 bases; J trimming: 1 base; junction bases outside the gene matches: 2. CDR3 in DNA: TGTGCCAGAAGCTCCGACAGGGGTAACTATGGCTACACCTTC. Protein product: CARSSDRGNYGYTF.